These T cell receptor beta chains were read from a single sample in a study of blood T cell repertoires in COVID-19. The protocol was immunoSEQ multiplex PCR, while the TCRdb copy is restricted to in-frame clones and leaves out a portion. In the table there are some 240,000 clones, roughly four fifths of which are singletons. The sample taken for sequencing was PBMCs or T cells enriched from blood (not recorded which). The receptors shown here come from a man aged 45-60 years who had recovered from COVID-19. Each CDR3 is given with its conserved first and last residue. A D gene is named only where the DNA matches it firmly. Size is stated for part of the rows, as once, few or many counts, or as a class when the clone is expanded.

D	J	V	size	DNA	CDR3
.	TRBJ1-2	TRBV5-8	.	TGTGCCAGCAGCTTGGCCGACTGGAGTGGCTACACCTTC	CASSLADWSGYTF
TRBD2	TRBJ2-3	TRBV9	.	TGTGCCAGCAGCGTAGTCGCGGGAGGGCTCACAGATACGCAGTATTTT	CASSVVAGGLTDTQYF
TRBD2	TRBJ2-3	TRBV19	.	TGTGCCAGTAGACCCCGCCTCGGGACTAGCGGGAGGGCCGGGGTAGATACGCAGTATTTT	CASRPRLGTSGRAGVDTQYF
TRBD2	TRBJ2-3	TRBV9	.	TGTGCCAGCAGCCCTGGGGCGGGGGGCCTCACAGATACGCAGTATTTT	CASSPGAGGLTDTQYF
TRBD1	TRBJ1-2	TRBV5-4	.	TGTGCCAGCAGCAACAGACAGGGGTTAGGTTACACCTTC	CASSNRQGLGYTF
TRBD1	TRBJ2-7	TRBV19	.	TGTGCCAGTAGTTCCCTGTCCGGGACAGGGGGCAGAGAGCAGTACTTC	CASSSLSGTGGREQYF
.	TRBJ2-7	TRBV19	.	TGTGCCAGTAGTATTGGGGAGCTGCCGGCGAGCGAGCAGTACTTC	CASSIGELPASEQYF
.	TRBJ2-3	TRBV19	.	TGTGCCAGTAGTCTAGCAGGAACAGATACGCAGTATTTT	CASSLAGTDTQYF
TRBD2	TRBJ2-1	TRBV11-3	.	TGTGCCAGCGAGCGGGGGGGTAGCCACAATGAGCAGTTCTTC	CASERGGSHNEQFF
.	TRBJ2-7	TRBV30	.	TGTGCCTGGCAAGGGGTGGTTCGCGAGCAGTACTTC	CAWQGVVREQYF
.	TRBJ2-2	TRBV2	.	TGTGCCAGCTTACACAGGGCGGACACCGGGGAGCTGTTTTTT	CASLHRADTGELFF
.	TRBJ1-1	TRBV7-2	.	TGTGCCAGCAGCCCTTTTGCGGGACCCACTGAAGCTTTCTTT	CASSPFAGPTEAFF
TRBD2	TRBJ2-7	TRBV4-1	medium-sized	TGCGCCAGCAGCCAAGGGGCTAGCGGGGGGGCCTACGAGCAGTACTTC	CASSQGASGGAYEQYF
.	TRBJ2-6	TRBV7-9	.	TGTGCCAGCAGCTTAGGGTTGGCACCTTCTTCGGCCAACGTCCTGACTTTC	CASSLGLAPSSANVLTF
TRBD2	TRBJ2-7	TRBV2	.	TGTGCCAGCAGTGAAGCGTTAGGACTAGCGGGCGAGCAGTACTTC	CASSEALGLAGEQYF
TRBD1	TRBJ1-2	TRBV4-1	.	TGCGCCAGCAGCCGCGGTGGGGGACAGAACTATGGCTACACCTTC	CASSRGGGQNYGYTF
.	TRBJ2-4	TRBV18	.	TGTGCCAGCTCACCGGTCGGGGACATTCAGTACTTC	CASSPVGDIQYF
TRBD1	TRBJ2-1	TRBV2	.	TGTGCCAGCAGTGAGGGACAGTACAATGAGCAGTTCTTC	CASSEGQYNEQFF
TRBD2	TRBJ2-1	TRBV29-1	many	TGCAGCGTTGGTTCCGGCGGGAGGATATACAATGAGCAGTTCTTC	CSVGSGGRIYNEQFF
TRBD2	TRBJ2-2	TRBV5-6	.	TGTGCCAGCAGCGCCCGGGCACTAGCGGGGAACACCGGGGAGCTGTTTTTT	CASSARALAGNTGELFF
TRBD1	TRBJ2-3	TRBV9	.	TGTGCCAGCAGCGTAGCGGGACAGGGGACCACAGATACGCAGTATTTT	CASSVAGQGTTDTQYF
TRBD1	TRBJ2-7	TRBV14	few	TGTGCCAGCAGCCCTACAGGGGGCGGCTTTGACTTC	CASSPTGGGFDF
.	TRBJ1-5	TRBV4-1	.	TGCGCCAGCAGCGCAGGGGCAGACCAGCCCCAGCATTTT	CASSAGADQPQHF
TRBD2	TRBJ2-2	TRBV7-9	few	TGTGCCAGCAGCTTACTAGCGGGACCTCCCGGGGAGCTGTTTTTT	CASSLLAGPPGELFF
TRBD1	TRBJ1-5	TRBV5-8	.	TGTGCCAGCAGCTTGGAGGGGGCGCGTCAGCCCCAGCATTTT	CASSLEGARQPQHF
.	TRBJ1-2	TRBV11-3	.	TGTGCCAGCAGCTTGGCCGGGTCCGGCTACACCTTC	CASSLAGSGYTF
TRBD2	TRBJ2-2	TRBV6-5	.	TGTGCCAGCCCGACCGGTGGACTAGCCACCGGGGAGCTGTTTTTT	CASPTGGLATGELFF
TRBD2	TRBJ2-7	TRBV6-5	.	TGTGCCAGCAGGCTACAGCGGGAGAACGAGCAGTACTTC	CASRLQRENEQYF
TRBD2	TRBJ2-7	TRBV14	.	TGTGCCAGCAGCCAAGTTTTAGCGGGGGACTACGAGCAGTACTTC	CASSQVLAGDYEQYF
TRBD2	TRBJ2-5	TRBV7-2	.	TGTGCCAGCAGCTTAGTAGCGGGGGGGCCGGAGACCCAGTACTTC	CASSLVAGGPETQYF
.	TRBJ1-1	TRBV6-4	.	TGTGCCAGCAGTGACGGCGGGGGTGACACTGAAGCTTTCTTT	CASSDGGGDTEAFF
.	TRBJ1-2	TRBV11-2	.	TGTGCCAGCAGCCCACAATTGTCCCCCTATGGCTACACCTTC	CASSPQLSPYGYTF
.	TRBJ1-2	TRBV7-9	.	TGTGCCAGCAGCTTAGATCAATATGGCTACACCTTC	CASSLDQYGYTF
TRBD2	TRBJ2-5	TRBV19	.	TGTGCCAGTAGTATAACTCTAGCGGCCCTCCAAGAGACCCAGTACTTC	CASSITLAALQETQYF
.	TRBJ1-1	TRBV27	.	TGTGCCAGCAGTTTAGACAAGAACACTGAAGCTTTCTTT	CASSLDKNTEAFF
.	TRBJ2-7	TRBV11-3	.	TGTGCCAGCCGCTCCTCCGTCTACGAGCAGTACTTC	CASRSSVYEQYF
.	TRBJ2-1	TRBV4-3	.	TGCGCCAGCAGCCAGGCGCCCGGGGGAAGCTCCTACAATGAGCAGTTCTTC	CASSQAPGGSSYNEQFF